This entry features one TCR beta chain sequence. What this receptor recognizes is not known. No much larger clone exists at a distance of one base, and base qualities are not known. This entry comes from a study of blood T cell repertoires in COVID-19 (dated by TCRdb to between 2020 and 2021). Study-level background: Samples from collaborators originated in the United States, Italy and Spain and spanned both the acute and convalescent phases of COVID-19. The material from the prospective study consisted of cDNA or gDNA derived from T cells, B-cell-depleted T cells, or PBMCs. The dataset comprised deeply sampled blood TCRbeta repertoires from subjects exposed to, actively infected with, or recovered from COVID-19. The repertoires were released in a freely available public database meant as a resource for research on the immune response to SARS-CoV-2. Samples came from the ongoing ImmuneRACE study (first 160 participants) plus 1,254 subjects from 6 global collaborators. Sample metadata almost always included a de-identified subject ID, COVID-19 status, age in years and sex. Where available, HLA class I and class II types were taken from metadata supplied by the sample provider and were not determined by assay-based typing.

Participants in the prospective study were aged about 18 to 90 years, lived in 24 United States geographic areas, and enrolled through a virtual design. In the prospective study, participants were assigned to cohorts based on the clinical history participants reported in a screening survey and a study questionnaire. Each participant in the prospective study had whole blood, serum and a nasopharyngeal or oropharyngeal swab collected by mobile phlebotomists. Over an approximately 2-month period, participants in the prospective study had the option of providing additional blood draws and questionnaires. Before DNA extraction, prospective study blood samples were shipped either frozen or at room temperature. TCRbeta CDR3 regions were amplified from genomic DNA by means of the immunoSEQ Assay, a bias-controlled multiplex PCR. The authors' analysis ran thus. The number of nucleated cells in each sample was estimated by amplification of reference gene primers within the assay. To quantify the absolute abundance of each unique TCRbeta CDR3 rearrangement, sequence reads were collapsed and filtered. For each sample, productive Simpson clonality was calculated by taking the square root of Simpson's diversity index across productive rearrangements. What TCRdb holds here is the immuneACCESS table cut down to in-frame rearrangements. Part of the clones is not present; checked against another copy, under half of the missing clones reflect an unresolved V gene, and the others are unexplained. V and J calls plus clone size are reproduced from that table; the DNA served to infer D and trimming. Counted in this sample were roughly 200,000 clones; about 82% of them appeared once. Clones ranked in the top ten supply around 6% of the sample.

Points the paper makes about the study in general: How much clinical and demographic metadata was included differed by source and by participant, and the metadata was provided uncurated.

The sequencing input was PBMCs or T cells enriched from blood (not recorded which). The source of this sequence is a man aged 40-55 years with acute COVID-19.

The DNA reads as follows: TGTGCCAGCTCACCCGACAGGGGGCGAACTGAAGCTTTCTTT. Its coded protein is CASSPDRGRTEAFF. The chain is assembled from TRBV18 and TRBJ1-1, and 10 junctional nucleotides match TRBD1. V and J are trimmed by 3 bases and 5 bases, and the gene matches miss 3 bases of the junction. Measured from the cysteine to the phenylalanine, the CDR3 is 14 residues long. CDR3 DNA only is kept here, 42 bases in frame from base 1. For CDR1 and CDR2, the germline V gene lists KGHSH and LQKENI.